The T cell receptor beta chain described here comes from a study of blood T cell repertoires in COVID-19. TCRdb's copy holds only in-frame clones and misses some; the assay was immunoSEQ multiplex PCR. Of 250,000 to 350,000 clones in the sample, around 88% were seen once. V lost 5 bases to trimming and J lost 6 bases; unmatched junction nucleotides: 6. In germline, CDR1 is SEHNR, CDR2 FQNEAQ (reference sequence). The CDR3 consists of 14 residues. Sequencing used peripheral blood. The V gene is TRBV7-9, the J gene TRBJ1-4; 7 bases align to TRBD1. The clonotype comes from a woman aged 25-40 years who had recovered from COVID-19. CDR3 amino acids: CASSPDRSDEKLFF. In DNA form, the CDR3 reads TGTGCCAGCAGCCCGGACAGGTCTGATGAAAAACTGTTTTTT.